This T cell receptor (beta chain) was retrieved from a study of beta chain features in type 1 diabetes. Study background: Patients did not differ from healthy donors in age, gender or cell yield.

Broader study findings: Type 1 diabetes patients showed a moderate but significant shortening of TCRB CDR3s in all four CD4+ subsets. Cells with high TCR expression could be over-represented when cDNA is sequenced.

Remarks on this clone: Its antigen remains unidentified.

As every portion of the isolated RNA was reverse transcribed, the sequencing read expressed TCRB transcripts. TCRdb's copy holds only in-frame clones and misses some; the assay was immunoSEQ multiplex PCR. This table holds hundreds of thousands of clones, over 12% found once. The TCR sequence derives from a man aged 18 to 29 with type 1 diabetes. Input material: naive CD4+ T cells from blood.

CDR3 in DNA: TGTGCCAGCAGCCCTCTCGGCGGGAGGGAGTGGACGCAGTATTTT. Amino acids: CASSPLGGREWTQYF. The chain uses TRBV11-2 and TRBJ2-3; 9 bases align to TRBD2. The germline gives CDR1 SGHAT, CDR2 FQNNGV. V lost 5 bases, J lost 9 bases, and 12 bases stayed unmatched. The CDR3 has 15 amino acids. Full variable domain (rest looked up from reference TRBV11-2 and TRBJ2-3): EAGVAQSPRYKIIEKRQSVAFWCNPISGHATLYWYQQILGQGPKLLIQFQNNGVVDDSQLPKDRFSAERLKGVDSTLKIQPAKLEDSAVYLCASSPLGGREWTQYFGPGTRLTVL.